The T cell receptor beta chain described here comes from a study of T cell repertoires in cytomegalovirus infection. At the level of the study: Epitope selection comprised recently identified HLA-C-restricted CMV epitopes and well-studied HLA-B-restricted CMV epitopes. The public TCR beta signatures pointed to both CMV infection and matching HLA type.

TCRdb itself ran the reads through MiXCR, one entry per CDR3 protein. The table shows some 700,000 distinct CDR3 sequences, with around 35% occurring only once. V was pared by 5 bases and J by 3 bases, with 16 bases between. CDR3 length: 15 amino acids. Germline-derived CDR1 and CDR2 are SGHTA and FQGNSA. This clonotype appeared many times. What it binds is not known. The sequences come from cultured PBMCs, collected from culture after CMV antigen stimulation. This clonotype originated in a human donor in good health (CMV status not recorded). Some clones in this sample may be carry-over from other donors' samples. V gene TRBV7-2 combines with J gene TRBJ1-1; weak D call: TRBD1 (6 bases). Here the CDR3 DNA reads TGTGCCAGCAGCCCGTCGGGGACATATGACACTGAAGCTTTCTTT. Its protein is CASSPSGTYDTEAFF.